The 18 T cell receptor beta chains in this list originate from one sample, sequenced in a study of blood T cell repertoires in COVID-19. The repertoire was sequenced with immunoSEQ multiplex PCR; TCRdb's copy has only in-frame clones and lacks some. Among 120,000 or so clones listed, about nine tenths were seen once. Sequenced material: peripheral blood. These receptors were collected from a man in his 60s with COVID-19, enrolled during active disease.

This rearrangement joins TRBV6-1 to TRBJ1-5, with 7 nucleotides matching TRBD1. J was trimmed by 2 bases and V by 6 bases; bases with no gene match: 7. Germline V gives CDR1 MNHNS, CDR2 SASEGT. This CDR3 is 15 amino acids long. In DNA form, the CDR3 reads TGTGCCAGCAGCCAGGGGGAATGGGGCAATCAGCCCCAGCATTTT. Translation: CASSQGEWGNQPQHF.

Comments on this clone: At one end the junction does not follow the germline gene, possibly because of a read error. CDR3 DNA: TGTGCCAGCAGCTTCAGGGGAAATGAAAACCTGTTTTTT. Amino acids: CASSFRGNENLFF. The chain combines TRBV11-3 with TRBJ1-4; a possible D gene is TRBD1 (6 bases). This CDR3 comprises 13 residues. Germline V lookup: CDR1 SGHNT, CDR2 YENEEA. The complete variable domain, with remaining parts taken from reference TRBV11-3 and TRBJ1-4, reads EAGVVQSPRYKIIEKKQPVAFWCNPISGHNTLYWYLQNLGQGPELLIRYENEEAVDDSQLPKDRFSAERLKGVDSTLKIQPAELGDSAVYLCASSFRGNENLFFGSGTQLSVL.

The chain uses TRBV29-1 and TRBJ1-1, with D possibly TRBD1 on 5 matching bases. Per germline, CDR1 SQVTM and CDR2 ANQGSEA. The V end lost 5 bases, the J end lost 1 base, and 11 bases lay between the germline ends. There are 13 residues in the CDR3. Here the CDR3 reads CSVWTQSNTEAFF. The CDR3 nucleotides read TGCAGCGTTTGGACACAGTCGAACACTGAAGCTTTCTTT.

Comment on this clone: The junction departs from germline at one end; a sequencing error may be responsible. V gene TRBV12-3 or TRBV12-4 combines with J gene TRBJ2-7, with no clear D. The CDR3 sequence is 12 residues long. Here the CDR3 DNA reads TGTGCCAGCAGTTTCCTCCGCTCTGGCCTTAACTTC. Translating gives CASSFLRSGLNF.

This clone has just a few counts. The chain is built from TRBV7-2 and TRBJ2-7, with 9 bases matching TRBD2. The CDR3 spans 14 residues. Trimming cost V 1 base and J 6 bases; bases outside gene matches: 4. CDR1 SGHTA and CDR2 FQGNSA come from the germline V gene. The CDR3 DNA reads TGTGCCAGCAGCTTAGGGGGACTAGCTGGCGAGCAGTACTTC. Its protein product is CASSLGGLAGEQYF.

This chain connects TRBV28 to TRBJ2-7; perhaps TRBD1 as D (6 bases). Germline V gives CDR1 MDHEN, CDR2 SYDVKM. The CDR3 loop spans 17 amino acids. V was shortened by 10 bases and J by 4 bases, with 29 bases between the two germline ends. CDR3 bases: TGTGCCATCGTCGCCGAGAGAAACAGGGAAAATAAGTACGAGCAGTACTTC. Translated, it gives CAIVAERNRENKYEQYF.

The V call is TRBV6-1, the J call TRBJ2-5, with 7 bases identical to TRBD2. This CDR3 contains 14 residues. The J segment lost 5 bases and the V segment lost 1 base, leaving 4 bases of the junction unmatched. Germline V gene data show CDR1 as MNHNS and CDR2 as SASEGT. The CDR3: CASSEGGSVETQYF. DNA for the CDR3: TGTGCCAGCAGTGAAGGCGGGAGCGTCGAGACCCAGTACTTC.

The chain recombines TRBV30 with TRBJ2-5, with 10 bases matching TRBD1. The trim removed 0 bases at V and 5 bases at J, leaving 6 bases unmatched. The germline V gene has CDR1 GTSNPN and CDR2 SVGIG (reference sequence). The CDR3 has 15 residues. CDR3: CAWSVTRGQGETQYF. The CDR3 nucleotides read TGTGCCTGGAGTGTTACCAGGGGACAGGGGGAGACCCAGTACTTC.

J is TRBJ1-2 and V is TRBV19, with 9 bases identical to TRBD1. V shed 3 bases, J shed 4 bases, and the junction held 6 bases outside the gene matches. The CDR3 runs 15 residues. Germline V gene lookup returns CDR1 LNHDA and CDR2 SQIVND (reference sequence). The CDR3 sequence: CASSIPGQGPYGYTF. The CDR3 DNA reads TGTGCCAGTAGTATTCCGGGACAGGGACCCTATGGCTACACCTTC.

The chain employs TRBV30 and TRBJ2-5; 7 bases are a match to TRBD2. There are 15 residues in the CDR3. Germline CDR1 GTSNPN, CDR2 SVGIG (reference sequence). J gave up 5 bases and V 1 base, and 10 bases lay outside the gene matches. CDR3 DNA sequence: TGTGCCTGGAGTGCAGGCGGGGGAGCGTCCGAGACCCAGTACTTC. Protein: CAWSAGGGASETQYF.

There are a few counts of this clone. V and J are TRBV2 and TRBJ2-5; the match to TRBD1 covers 8 bases. Germline V CDR1 and CDR2: SNHLY, FYNNEI. V shed 4 bases, J shed 0 bases, and the junction held 4 bases outside the gene matches. The CDR3 is 15 residues long. The CDR3 DNA follows: TGTGCCAGCAGTGTAATACAGGGGGACCAAGAGACCCAGTACTTC. The encoded protein is CASSVIQGDQETQYF. Complete variable domain (other parts from reference TRBV2 and TRBJ2-5): EPEVTQTPSHQVTQMGQEVILRCVPISNHLYFYWYRQILGQKVEFLVSFYNNEISEKSEIFDDQFSVERPDGSNFTLKIRSTKLEDSAMYFCASSVIQGDQETQYFGPGTRLLVL.

The CDR3 nucleotides are TGCGCCAGCAGCTTCGTTTCAGGATTGGGAAACACCATATATTTT. Protein sequence: CASSFVSGLGNTIYF. This chain joins TRBV5-1 and TRBJ1-3; D is undetermined. V shed 2 bases and J shed 4 bases, with 13 bases lying between them. Germline CDR1 is SGHRS and CDR2 is YFSETQ. The CDR3 extends over 15 amino acids.

This chain uses TRBV2 with TRBJ1-6, with 8 bases fitting TRBD1. Germline V CDR1 and CDR2: SNHLY, FYNNEI. This CDR3 spans 16 amino acids. V lost 5 bases to trimming and J lost 7 bases; unmatched junction nucleotides: 10. The CDR3 nucleotides are TGTGCCAGCAGTCCAAGCACAGGGGGGGAGAATTCACCCCTCCACTTT. This gives the protein CASSPSTGGENSPLHF.

This chain joins TRBV7-9 and TRBJ2-6; D might be TRBD2 (5 bases). This CDR3 region has 16 residues. The V end was cut by 7 bases, the J end by 3 bases, with 16 bases between. Germline V lookup: CDR1 SEHNR, CDR2 FQNEAQ (reference sequence). In nucleotides, the CDR3 is TGTGCCAGCACCCCCCTCTCGGGGAATGGGGCCAACGTCCTGACTTTC. It specifies CASTPLSGNGANVLTF.

This sequence joins TRBV19 and TRBJ1-6, with D possibly TRBD1 on 5 matching bases. Trimming pared 5 bases from V and 9 bases from J, leaving 17 bases between. The CDR3 length is 15 residues. Germline loops: CDR1 LNHDA, CDR2 SQIVND (reference sequence). The CDR3 nucleotides read TGTGCCAGTAGTCCCACGGTCAGGGCTGGTTCACCCCTCCACTTT. This codes for CASSPTVRAGSPLHF.

This rearrangement joins TRBV10-3 to TRBJ2-2; 9 bases are a match to TRBD2. This CDR3 region has 14 residues. V shed 9 bases, J shed 3 bases, and the junction held 5 bases outside the gene matches. Germline assignment: CDR1 ENHRY and CDR2 SYGVKD. The CDR3 DNA follows: TGTGCCATAGGCGGGAGGGTGGACACCGGGGAGCTGTTTTTT. Translated: CAIGGRVDTGELFF.

The chain combines TRBV25-1 with TRBJ1-1; a possible D gene is TRBD1 (5 bases). Germline CDR1 reads MGHDK; CDR2 reads SYGVNS. The CDR3 consists of 13 residues. V was clipped by 10 bases and J by 1 base, with 13 bases between them. The CDR3 nucleotides read TGTGCCACCCTCTTTCAGGGGAACACTGAAGCTTTCTTT. Translation gives CATLFQGNTEAFF.

A single count supports this clone. The V call is TRBV6-4, the J call TRBJ2-2, with no clear D. V lost 5 bases and J lost 7, with 11 bases in between. The germline gives CDR1 MRHNA, CDR2 SNTAGT. The CDR3 loop spans 13 amino acids. CDR3: CASSPQPDGELFF. The CDR3 DNA is TGTGCCAGCAGTCCACAACCCGACGGGGAGCTGTTTTTT.